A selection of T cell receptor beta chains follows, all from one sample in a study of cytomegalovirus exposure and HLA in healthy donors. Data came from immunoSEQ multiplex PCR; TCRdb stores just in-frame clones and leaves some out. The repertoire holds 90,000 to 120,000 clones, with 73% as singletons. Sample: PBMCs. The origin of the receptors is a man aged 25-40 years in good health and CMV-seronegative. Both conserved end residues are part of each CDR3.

CASSLARYEQYF	TRBV11-2	TRBJ2-7
CASSFRDTQYF	TRBV5-1	TRBJ2-3
CASSLARGGRETQYF	TRBV11-1	TRBJ2-5
CASSLVGRLNTEAFF	TRBV5-1	TRBJ1-1
CSSRNGGSIAEAFF	TRBV29-1	TRBJ1-1
CSVDHSNEQFF	TRBV29-1	TRBJ2-1
CASSETEGNQPQHF	TRBV6-4	TRBJ1-5
CASSRGVADIKLFF	TRBV6-5	TRBJ1-4
CASSLTGGQETQYF	TRBV5-1	TRBJ2-5
CASSISPQTGNTYEQYF	TRBV19	TRBJ2-7
CASSLSSTNEKLFF	TRBV27	TRBJ1-4
CAWSGGGGRDHEQYF	TRBV30	-
CAWSGMAGYTGELFF	TRBV30	TRBJ2-2
CASSEFNIEQYF	TRBV10-2	TRBJ2-7
CASSLGYDYEQYF	TRBV10-2	TRBJ2-7
CASSYSPGTNYGYTF	TRBV6-5	TRBJ1-2
CAISGGGAGEQYF	TRBV10-3	TRBJ2-7
CASKIGGSADNEQFF	TRBV7-8	TRBJ2-1
CASSLRFGTSAHEQFF	TRBV5-1	TRBJ2-1
CASRPGQYNSPLHF	TRBV28	TRBJ1-6
CASSYPQGNSPLHF	TRBV28	TRBJ1-6
CASRTTGISYEQYF	TRBV2	-
CSVEDLDRGLYNEQFF	TRBV29-1	TRBJ2-1
CASSATGGSPTLFF	TRBV10-2	TRBJ1-4
CASSVGSSANTDTQYF	TRBV9	TRBJ2-3
CASSHRQGTYNEQFF	TRBV7-8	TRBJ2-1
CASSLGDREVGEQYF	TRBV5-1	TRBJ2-7
CASSLGDWSTGYEQYF	TRBV5-1	TRBJ2-7
CASSGTSGSREYF	TRBV9	TRBJ2-7
CASSELAGVYNEQFF	TRBV2	TRBJ2-1
CASSLGGRSNQPQHF	TRBV7-9	TRBJ1-5
CASSQETGGYSPLHF	TRBV4-1	TRBJ1-6
CASSLVPRDSESTDTQYF	TRBV27	TRBJ2-3
CASTPGLGGAYEQYF	TRBV28	TRBJ2-7
CAISESPLDEQFF	TRBV10-3	TRBJ2-1
CASSLTSGSSGANVLTF	TRBV19	TRBJ2-6
CASRRGLAEYNEQFF	TRBV27	TRBJ2-1
CASTPNRRSQETQYF	TRBV28	TRBJ2-5
CASSRTGAKTGELFF	TRBV19	TRBJ2-2
CASSRREENTEAFF	TRBV19	TRBJ1-1
CASSTGGGNQPQHF	TRBV9	TRBJ1-5
CASSMTGGVQETQYF	TRBV5-5	TRBJ2-5
CASSWGGRGQPQHF	TRBV7-9	TRBJ1-5
CAWGQGSNQPQHF	TRBV30	TRBJ1-5
CASSETGGKTQYF	TRBV18	TRBJ2-5